This T cell receptor beta chain was documented in a study of OX40 agonist ivuxolimab in advanced cancers. This clone was found a few times. The antigen is undetermined. Study outcomes and limitations: Antigen specificity of clonally expanded peripheral T cells was not established. Clonal expansion was seen in CD4+ and CD8+ blood T cells by week 6 at 0.1 to 3.0 mg/kg.

The table came from immunoSEQ multiplex PCR; TCRdb's copy has only in-frame clones and leaves some out. The sample includes tens of thousands of clones, about 87% of them seen just once. The TCR sequence derives from an adult with an advanced solid tumor such as melanoma, head and neck, liver or kidney cancer. This sample comprised CD4+ or CD8+ T cells sorted from blood, obtained in a trial of the OX40 agonist ivuxolimab.

The CDR3, as DNA: TGTGCCAGCAGTTCCCTACCCGGGACAGGGACTGAAGCTTTCTTT. Translated: CASSSLPGTGTEAFF. The chain couples TRBV27 to TRBJ1-1, with TRBD1 identical over 9 bases. The germline CDR1 and CDR2 sequences are MNHEY and SMNVEV (reference sequence). The CDR3 has 15 residues. V gave up 4 bases and J gave up 5 bases; unmatched junction bases: 8.